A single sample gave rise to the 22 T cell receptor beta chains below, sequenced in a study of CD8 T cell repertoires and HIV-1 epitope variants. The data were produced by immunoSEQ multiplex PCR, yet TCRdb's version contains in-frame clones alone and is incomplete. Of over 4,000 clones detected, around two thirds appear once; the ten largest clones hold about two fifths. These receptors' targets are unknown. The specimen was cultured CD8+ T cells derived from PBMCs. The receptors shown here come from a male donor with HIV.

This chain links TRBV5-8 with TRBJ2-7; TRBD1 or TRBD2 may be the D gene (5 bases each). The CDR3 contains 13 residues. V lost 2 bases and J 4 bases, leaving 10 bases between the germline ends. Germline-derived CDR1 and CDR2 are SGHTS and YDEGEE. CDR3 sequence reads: CASSFGTVYEQYF. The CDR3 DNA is TGTGCCAGCAGCTTTGGGACGGTGTACGAGCAGTACTTC.

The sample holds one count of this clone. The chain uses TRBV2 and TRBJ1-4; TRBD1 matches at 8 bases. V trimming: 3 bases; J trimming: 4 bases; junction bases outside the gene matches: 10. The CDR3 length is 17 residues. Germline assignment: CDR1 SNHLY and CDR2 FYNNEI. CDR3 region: CASSDWAGGSDNEKLFF. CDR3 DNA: TGTGCCAGCAGTGACTGGGCAGGGGGCAGTGATAATGAAAAACTGTTTTTT. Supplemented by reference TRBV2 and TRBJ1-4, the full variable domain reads EPEVTQTPSHQVTQMGQEVILRCVPISNHLYFYWYRQILGQKVEFLVSFYNNEISEKSEIFDDQFSVERPDGSNFTLKIRSTKLEDSAMYFCASSDWAGGSDNEKLFFGSGTQLSVL.

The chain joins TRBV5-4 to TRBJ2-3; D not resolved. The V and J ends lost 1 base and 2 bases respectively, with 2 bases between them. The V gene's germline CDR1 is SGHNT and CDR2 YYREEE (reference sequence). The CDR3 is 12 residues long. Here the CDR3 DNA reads TGTGCCAGCAGCTTGCCCACAGATACGCAGTATTTT. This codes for CASSLPTDTQYF. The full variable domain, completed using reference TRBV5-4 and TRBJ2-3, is ETGVTQSPTHLIKTRGQQVTLRCSSQSGHNTVSWYQQALGQGPQFIFQYYREEENGRGNFPPRFSGLQFPNYSSELNVNALELDDSALYLCASSLPTDTQYFGPGTRLTVL.

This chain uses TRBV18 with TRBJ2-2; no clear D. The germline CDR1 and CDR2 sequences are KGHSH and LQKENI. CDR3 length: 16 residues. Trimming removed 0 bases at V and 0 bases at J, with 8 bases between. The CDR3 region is CASSPPETANTGELFF. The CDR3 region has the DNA TGTGCCAGCTCACCACCAGAGACGGCGAACACCGGGGAGCTGTTTTTT.

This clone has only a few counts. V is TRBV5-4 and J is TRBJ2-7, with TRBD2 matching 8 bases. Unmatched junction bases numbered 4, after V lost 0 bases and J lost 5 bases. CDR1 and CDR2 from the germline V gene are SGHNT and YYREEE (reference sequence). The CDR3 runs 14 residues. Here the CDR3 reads CASSLGGGNNEQYF. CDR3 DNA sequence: TGTGCCAGCAGCTTGGGCGGGGGGAACAACGAGCAGTACTTC.

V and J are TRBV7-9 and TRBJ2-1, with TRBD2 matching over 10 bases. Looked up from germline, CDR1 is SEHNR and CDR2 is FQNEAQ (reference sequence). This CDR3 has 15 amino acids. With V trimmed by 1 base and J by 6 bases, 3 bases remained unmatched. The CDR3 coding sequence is TGTGCCAGCAGCTTAGGGACTAGCGGTATCAATGAGCAGTTCTTC. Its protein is CASSLGTSGINEQFF.

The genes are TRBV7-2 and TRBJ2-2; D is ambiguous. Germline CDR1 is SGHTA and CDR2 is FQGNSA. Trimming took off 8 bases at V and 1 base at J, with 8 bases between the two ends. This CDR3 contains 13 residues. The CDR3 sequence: CASRPGNTGELFF. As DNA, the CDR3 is TGTGCCAGCCGCCCGGGGAACACCGGGGAGCTGTTTTTT.

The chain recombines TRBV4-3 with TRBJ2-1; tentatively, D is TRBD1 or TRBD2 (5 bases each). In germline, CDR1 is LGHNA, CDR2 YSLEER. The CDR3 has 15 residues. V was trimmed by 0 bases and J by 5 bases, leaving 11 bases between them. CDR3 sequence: CASSQDLRGHNEQFF. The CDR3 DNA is TGCGCCAGCAGCCAAGACTTGAGGGGCCACAATGAGCAGTTCTTC.

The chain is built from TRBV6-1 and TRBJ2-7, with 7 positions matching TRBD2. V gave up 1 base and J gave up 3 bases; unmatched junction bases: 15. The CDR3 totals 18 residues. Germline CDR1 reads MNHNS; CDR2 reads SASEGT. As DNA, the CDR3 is TGTGCCAGCAGTGAAGACTATGGGGTCCGGGGGGACGACTACGAGCAGTACTTC. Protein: CASSEDYGVRGDDYEQYF.

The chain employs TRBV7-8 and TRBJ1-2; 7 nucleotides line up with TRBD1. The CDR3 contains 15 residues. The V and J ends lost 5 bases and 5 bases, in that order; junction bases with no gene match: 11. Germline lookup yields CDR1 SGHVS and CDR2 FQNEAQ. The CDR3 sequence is CASSDGQVSPYGYTF. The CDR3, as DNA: TGTGCCAGCAGCGACGGACAGGTATCGCCGTATGGCTACACCTTC. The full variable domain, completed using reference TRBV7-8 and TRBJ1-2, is GAGVSQSPRYKVAKRGQDVALRCDPISGHVSLFWYQQALGQGPEFLTYFQNEAQLDKSGLPSDRFFAERPEGSVSTLKIQRTQQEDSAVYLCASSDGQVSPYGYTFGSGTRLTVV.

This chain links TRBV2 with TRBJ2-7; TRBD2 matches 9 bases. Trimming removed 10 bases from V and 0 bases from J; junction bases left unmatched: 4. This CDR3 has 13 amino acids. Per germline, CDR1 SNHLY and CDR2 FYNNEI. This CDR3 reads CATVAGDSYEQYF. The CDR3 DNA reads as TGTGCCACCGTAGCGGGGGACTCCTACGAGCAGTACTTC.

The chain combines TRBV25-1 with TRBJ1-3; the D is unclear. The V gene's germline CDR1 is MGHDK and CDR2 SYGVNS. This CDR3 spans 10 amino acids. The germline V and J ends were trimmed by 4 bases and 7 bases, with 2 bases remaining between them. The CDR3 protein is CASSANTIYF. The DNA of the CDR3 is TGTGCCAGCAGTGCGAACACCATATATTTT. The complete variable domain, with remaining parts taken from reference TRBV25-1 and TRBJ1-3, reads EADIYQTPRYLVIGTGKKITLECSQTMGHDKMYWYQQDPGMELHLIHYSYGVNSTEKGDLSSESTVSRIRTEHFPLTLESARPSHTSQYLCASSANTIYFGEGSWLTVV.

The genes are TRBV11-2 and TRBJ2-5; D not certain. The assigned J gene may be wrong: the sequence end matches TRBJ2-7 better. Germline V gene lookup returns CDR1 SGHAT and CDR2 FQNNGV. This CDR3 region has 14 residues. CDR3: CASSGWSNPYEQYF. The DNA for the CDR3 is TGTGCCAGCAGCGGTTGGAGTAATCCCTACGAGCAGTACTTC.

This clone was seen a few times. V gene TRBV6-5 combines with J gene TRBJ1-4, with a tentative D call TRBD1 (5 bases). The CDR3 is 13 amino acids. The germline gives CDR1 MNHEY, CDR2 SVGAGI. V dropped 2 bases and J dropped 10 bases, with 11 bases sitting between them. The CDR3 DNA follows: TGTGCCAGCAGTTACAAATGGGGACTAAAACTGTTTTTT. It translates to CASSYKWGLKLFF.

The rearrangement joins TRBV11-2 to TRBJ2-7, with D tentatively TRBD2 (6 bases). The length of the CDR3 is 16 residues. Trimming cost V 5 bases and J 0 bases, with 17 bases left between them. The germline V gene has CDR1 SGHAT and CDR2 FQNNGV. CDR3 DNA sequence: TGTGCCAGCAGCCCACTTGGCCGCGGGGTCTCCTACGAGCAGTACTTC. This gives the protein CASSPLGRGVSYEQYF.

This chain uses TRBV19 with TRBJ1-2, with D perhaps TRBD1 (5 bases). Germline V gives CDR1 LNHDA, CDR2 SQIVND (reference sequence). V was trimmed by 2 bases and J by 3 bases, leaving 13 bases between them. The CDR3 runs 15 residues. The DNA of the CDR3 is TGTGCCAGTAGTATAAGCGGGGGACGCTACTATGGCTACACCTTC. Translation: CASSISGGRYYGYTF.

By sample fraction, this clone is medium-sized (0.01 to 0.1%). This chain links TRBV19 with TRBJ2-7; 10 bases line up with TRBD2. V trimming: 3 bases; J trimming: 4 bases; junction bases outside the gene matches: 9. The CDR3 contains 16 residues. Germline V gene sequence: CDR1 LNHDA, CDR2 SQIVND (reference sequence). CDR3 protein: CASSIDLTSGVYEQYF. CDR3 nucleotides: TGTGCCAGTAGTATCGACTTAACTAGCGGGGTATACGAGCAGTACTTC.

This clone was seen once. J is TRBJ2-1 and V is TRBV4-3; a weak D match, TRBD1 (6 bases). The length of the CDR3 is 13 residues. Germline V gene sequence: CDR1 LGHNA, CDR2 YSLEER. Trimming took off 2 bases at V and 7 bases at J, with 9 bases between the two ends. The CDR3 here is CASSQLQGNEQFF. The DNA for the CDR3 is TGCGCCAGCAGCCAACTACAGGGTAATGAGCAGTTCTTC.

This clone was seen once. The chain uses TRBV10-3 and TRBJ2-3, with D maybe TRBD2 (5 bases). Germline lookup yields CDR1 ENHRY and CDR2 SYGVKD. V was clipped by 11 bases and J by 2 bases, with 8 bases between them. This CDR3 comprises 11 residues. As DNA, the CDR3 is TGTGCCGTCGGACTCACAGATACGCAGTATTTT. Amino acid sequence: CAVGLTDTQYF.

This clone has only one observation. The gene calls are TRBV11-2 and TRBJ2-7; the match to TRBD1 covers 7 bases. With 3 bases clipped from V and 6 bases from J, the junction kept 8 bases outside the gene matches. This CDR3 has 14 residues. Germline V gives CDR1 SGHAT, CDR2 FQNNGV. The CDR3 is CASSLGQGVAEQYF. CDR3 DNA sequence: TGTGCCAGCAGCTTGGGCCAGGGGGTAGCCGAGCAGTACTTC.

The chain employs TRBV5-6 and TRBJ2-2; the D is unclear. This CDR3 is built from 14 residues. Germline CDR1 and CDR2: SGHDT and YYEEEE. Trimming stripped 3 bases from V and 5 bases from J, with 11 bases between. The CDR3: CASSSGQPTGELFF. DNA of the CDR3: TGTGCCAGCAGCTCTGGCCAGCCAACCGGGGAGCTGTTTTTT. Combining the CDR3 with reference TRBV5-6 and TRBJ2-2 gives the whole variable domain DAGVTQSPTHLIKTRGQQVTLRCSPKSGHDTVSWYQQALGQGPQFIFQYYEEEERQRGNFPDRFSGHQFPNYSSELNVNALLLGDSALYLCASSSGQPTGELFFGEGSRLTVL.

DNA for the CDR3: TGTGCCAGCAGCGTGTGGGACGTCGGAGCTGGGGCCAACGTCCTGACTTTC. Protein product: CASSVWDVGAGANVLTF. The chain carries TRBV9 and TRBJ2-6; D tentatively reads TRBD1 or TRBD2 (5 bases each). Trimming left V 2 bases short and J 2 bases short, with 14 bases between. The germline gives CDR1 SGDLS, CDR2 YYNGEE. This CDR3 is built from 17 residues.